This T cell receptor beta chain was identified in a study of chemoradiotherapy in HPV16-positive cancers. Study-wide findings and caveats: Functional assays defining HPV-specific T cells used only a couple of HPV16-positive patients.

TCRdb's copy holds only in-frame clones and misses some; the assay was immunoSEQ multiplex PCR. The table records under 3,500 clones, about 90% of them present only once. A remark on this clone: Its target is not known.

CDR3 size: 13 residues. Per germline, CDR1 SGDLS and CDR2 YYNGEE. V lost 0 bases and J lost 9, with 10 bases in between. The chain employs TRBV9 and TRBJ2-1; D gene unclear. The sample in question was blood, obtained from a patient who underwent chemoradiotherapy. This clonotype was obtained from a human donor with HPV-associated anogenital cancer. For the CDR3, the DNA is TGTGCCAGCAGCGTAGAACTCACTCCTGAGCAGTTCTTC. Translated, it gives CASSVELTPEQFF.